These 30 T cell receptor beta chains were all obtained from the same sample, sequenced in a study of T cell responses to AZD1222 COVID-19 vaccine. Generated by immunoSEQ multiplex PCR, the TCRdb table keeps only in-frame clones and is missing some. Among 150,000 to 200,000 clones listed, 92% were seen once. The source was peripheral blood, collected 28 days after the second AZD1222 dose. Receptors originate from an adult who received the AZD1222 COVID-19 vaccine.

The chain uses TRBV5-6 and TRBJ2-7; D is unclear. This CDR3 has 12 residues. V was trimmed by 4 bases and J by 3 bases, leaving 8 bases between them. The germline CDR1 and CDR2 sequences are SGHDT and YYEEEE. CDR3: CASSGYNYEQYF. The DNA for the CDR3 is TGTGCCAGCAGCGGATATAACTACGAGCAGTACTTC.

This clone was seen a single time. Other nucleotide sequences in the sample specify the same CDR3. The rearrangement uses TRBV3-1 (or the pseudogene TRBV3-2) and TRBJ1-5; D perhaps matches TRBD1 (5 bases). CDR1 LGHDT and CDR2 YNNKEL come from the germline V gene (reference sequence). Between the trimmed V and J ends, which lost 3 bases and 5 bases, there was a span of 11 bases. The CDR3 runs to 14 residues. CDR3 in amino acids: CASSQQGSHQPQHF. As DNA, the CDR3 is TGTGCCAGCAGCCAGCAGGGTAGTCATCAGCCCCAGCATTTT.

This clone was detected only a few times. The chain employs TRBV5-8 and TRBJ1-2; D might be TRBD1 (5 bases). This CDR3 spans 14 amino acids. Germline V gene data show CDR1 as SGHTS and CDR2 as YDEGEE. The V end was cut by 4 bases, the J end by 4 bases, with 14 bases between. CDR3 bases: TGTGCCAGCAGCCGCAGAGGGGTTATCTATGGCTACACCTTC. Protein product: CASSRRGVIYGYTF.

The gene calls are TRBV19 and TRBJ2-3, with D hard to call. Germline CDR1 LNHDA, CDR2 SQIVND (reference sequence). V lost 6 bases and J lost 2, with 15 bases in between. This CDR3 region has 15 residues. In nucleotides, the CDR3 is TGTGCCAGTAGATCGGAGAGCCCCGACACAGATACGCAGTATTTT. Amino acid sequence: CASRSESPDTDTQYF.

This chain uses TRBV5-1 with TRBJ2-1, with TRBD1 matching over 7 bases. In germline, CDR1 is SGHRS, CDR2 YFSETQ. The junction had 8 bases not matched to a gene; V was cut back by 4 bases and J by 7 bases. The CDR3 sequence is 14 residues long. DNA of the CDR3: TGCGCCAGCAGCATCAGGGGGAGAGGTAATGAGCAGTTCTTC. Translation gives CASSIRGRGNEQFF. Variable domain in full (rest from reference TRBV5-1 and TRBJ2-1): KAGVTQTPRYLIKTRGQQVTLSCSPISGHRSVSWYQQTPGQGLQFLFEYFSETQRNKGNFPGRFSGRQFSNSRSEMNVSTLELGDSALYLCASSIRGRGNEQFFGPGTRLTVL.

This clone was observed a single time. This chain uses TRBV27 with TRBJ1-6; D ambiguous. The CDR3 consists of 15 residues. V lost 1 base and J lost 0, with 4 bases in between. Per the germline V gene, CDR1 is MNHEY and CDR2 is SMNVEV (reference sequence). CDR3 sequence: CASSLYGSYNSPLHF. The CDR3 DNA is TGTGCCAGCAGTTTATACGGCTCCTATAATTCACCCCTCCACTTT.

The rearrangement links TRBV25-1 to TRBJ2-5; the D is unclear. The V gene lost 2 bases and the J gene lost 5 bases, with 15 bases spanning the gap. From germline, CDR1 is MGHDK and CDR2 SYGVNS. The CDR3 is 15 amino acids. The CDR3 loop reads CASSEDHQGRETQYF. DNA for the CDR3: TGTGCCAGCAGTGAAGATCATCAAGGGCGGGAGACCCAGTACTTC.

V usage is TRBV6-6 and J usage is TRBJ2-6; D may be TRBD1 (6 bases). V lost 6 bases and J 2 bases, leaving 26 bases between the germline ends. The CDR3 runs 20 residues. CDR1 and CDR2 from the germline V gene are MNHNY and SVGAGI (reference sequence). The DNA for the CDR3 is TGTGCCAGCAGCCCCATGAAGGTGGGACACTACCAAACTGGGGCCAACGTCCTGACTTTC. Protein sequence: CASSPMKVGHYQTGANVLTF.

The rearrangement joins TRBV6-5 to TRBJ1-2; D remains ambiguous. CDR1 is MNHEY and CDR2 is SVGAGI in the germline V gene. CDR3 length equals 14 residues. Trimming stripped 0 bases from V and 3 bases from J, with 8 bases between. CDR3 nucleotide sequence: TGTGCCAGCAGTTACTCGCGGACGGACTATGGCTACACCTTC. Residues: CASSYSRTDYGYTF.

This rearrangement joins TRBV4-1 to TRBJ1-2, with no clear D. The V gene lost 4 bases and the J gene lost 2 bases, with 14 bases spanning the gap. Per germline, CDR1 MGHRA and CDR2 YSYEKL. This CDR3 is built from 15 residues. CDR3 DNA sequence: TGCGCCAGCAGCCTTAGAAGGGCGGGCAACTATGGCTACACCTTC. As protein: CASSLRRAGNYGYTF.

The chain uses TRBV5-5 and TRBJ1-1; TRBD1 agrees at 7 bases. The junction had 9 bases not matched to a gene; V was cut back by 5 bases and J by 2 bases. CDR3 length: 15 amino acids. Germline V gene lookup returns CDR1 SGHKS and CDR2 YYEKEE (reference sequence). CDR3 sequence reads: CASRNAGQPNTEAFF. In nucleotides, the CDR3 is TGTGCCAGCAGAAACGCGGGACAGCCAAACACTGAAGCTTTCTTT.

V and J are TRBV9 and TRBJ1-2; 7 bases are a match to TRBD1. Germline assignment: CDR1 SGDLS and CDR2 YYNGEE. CDR3 length equals 15 residues. With 4 bases clipped from V and 4 bases from J, the junction kept 10 bases outside the gene matches. CDR3 amino acids: CASSPTTGYAYGYTF. In nucleotides, the CDR3 is TGTGCCAGCAGCCCGACGACAGGGTACGCCTATGGCTACACCTTC. Supplemented by reference TRBV9 and TRBJ1-2, the full variable domain reads DSGVTQTPKHLITATGQRVTLRCSPRSGDLSVYWYQQSLDQGLQFLIQYYNGEERAKGNILERFSAQQFPDLHSELNLSSLELGDSALYFCASSPTTGYAYGYTFGSGTRLTVV.

The chain links TRBV7-9 to TRBJ1-2; D is ambiguous. Trimming cost V 3 bases and J 4 bases, with 12 bases left between them. Germline-derived CDR1 and CDR2 are SEHNR and FQNEAQ (reference sequence). The CDR3 length is 14 residues. The CDR3, as DNA: TGTGCCAGCAGCTTTAGTCCAGGCCGCTATGGCTACACCTTC. This sequence encodes CASSFSPGRYGYTF.

The gene calls are TRBV18 and TRBJ1-2, with TRBD1 matching 7 bases. Germline-derived CDR1 and CDR2 are KGHSH and LQKENI. The CDR3 consists of 15 residues. V dropped 4 bases and J dropped 5; count of bases not matched to a gene: 10. The CDR3 nucleotides read TGTGCCAGCTCACACGAAGGGGGCGACGGGTATGGCTACACCTTC. Protein: CASSHEGGDGYGYTF.

About this clone itself: Compared with germline, one end of the junction differs, possibly owing to a read error. The chain couples TRBV3-1 (or the pseudogene TRBV3-2) to TRBJ2-7; 7 positions agree with TRBD2. This CDR3 comprises 14 residues. Germline loops: CDR1 LGHDT, CDR2 YNNKEL (reference sequence). For the CDR3, the DNA is TGTGCCAGCAGCCAAGATATAGGTGCGGGGGTTCAAGACTTC. This sequence encodes CASSQDIGAGVQDF.

This sequence joins TRBV12-3 or TRBV12-4 and TRBJ2-1, with 8 bases fitting TRBD2. The CDR3 spans 13 residues. V was clipped by 3 bases and J by 9 bases; unmatched bases: 4. CDR3 DNA: TGTGCCAGCAGTTTCGGGGGGGCCACTGAGCAGTTCTTC. This sequence encodes CASSFGGATEQFF.

The chain uses TRBV11-2 and TRBJ1-3, with D possibly matching TRBD1 (5 bases). The CDR3 sequence is 17 residues long. Between the trimmed V and J ends, which lost 7 bases and 0 bases, there was a span of 19 bases. CDR1 is SGHAT, CDR2 FQNNGV, per germline. CDR3 sequence (DNA): TGTGCCAGCACCCCCCCCTTGGGGCCTCGCTCTGGAAACACCATATATTTT. This translates into CASTPPLGPRSGNTIYF.

V gene TRBV5-6 combines with J gene TRBJ1-5; the D gene is possibly TRBD1 (6 bases). V was pared by 4 bases and J by 5 bases, with 28 bases between. The CDR3 runs 19 residues. Germline CDR1 reads SGHDT; CDR2 reads YYEEEE. The CDR3 coding sequence is TGTGCCAGCAGCATTAGTTCCGGGCCTGAGGGGGGGACCTATCAGCCCCAGCATTTT. As protein: CASSISSGPEGGTYQPQHF.

The J gene is TRBJ1-3, the V gene TRBV9; D not certain. Germline V gene data show CDR1 as SGDLS and CDR2 as YYNGEE. The V end lost 2 bases, the J end lost 0 bases, and 9 bases lay between the germline ends. The CDR3 runs 15 residues. The CDR3: CASSVSSASGNTIYF. The CDR3, as DNA: TGTGCCAGCAGCGTCAGCAGTGCCTCTGGAAACACCATATATTTT.

V usage is TRBV7-8 and J usage is TRBJ1-2, with D possibly matching TRBD1 (5 bases). This CDR3 has 14 amino acids. V shed 2 bases and J shed 3 bases, with 10 bases lying between them. Germline V CDR1 and CDR2: SGHVS, FQNEAQ. CDR3 amino acids: CASSLRGLDYGYTF. The CDR3 nucleotides read TGTGCCAGCAGCTTAAGGGGTCTTGACTATGGCTACACCTTC.

The chain links TRBV3-1 (or the pseudogene TRBV3-2) to TRBJ2-1; the D gene could be TRBD1 or TRBD2 (5 bases each). V lost 2 bases and J 2 bases, leaving 10 bases between the germline ends. Looked up from germline, CDR1 is LGHDT and CDR2 is YNNKEL (reference sequence). This CDR3 is built from 15 residues. DNA for the CDR3: TGTGCCAGCAGCCAACTGGGGGTAACCTACAATGAGCAGTTCTTC. This codes for CASSQLGVTYNEQFF.

Concerning this clone: The sample contains more than one DNA sequence encoding this CDR3. The chain combines TRBV6-1 with TRBJ1-4; the match to TRBD1 covers 10 bases. Germline lookup yields CDR1 MNHNS and CDR2 SASEGT. Unmatched junction bases numbered 0, after V lost 3 bases and J lost 5 bases. The CDR3 is made up of 14 amino acids. The DNA of the CDR3 is TGTGCCAGCAGTGAGGGACAGGGGAATGAAAAACTGTTTTTT. Protein sequence: CASSEGQGNEKLFF.

This clone appeared once. The chain recombines TRBV10-3 with TRBJ1-4; D unresolved. Germline V CDR1 and CDR2: ENHRY, SYGVKD. The CDR3 has 15 amino acids. V lost 0 bases and J 0 bases, leaving 5 bases between the germline ends. This CDR3 is CAISESGATNEKLFF. CDR3 nucleotides: TGTGCCATCAGTGAGTCGGGAGCAACTAATGAAAAACTGTTTTTT.

The chain recombines TRBV27 with TRBJ1-4; the D is unclear. This CDR3 has 16 residues. Trimming cost V 6 bases and J 10 bases, with 24 bases left between them. Germline V gene sequence: CDR1 MNHEY, CDR2 SMNVEV (reference sequence). The CDR3 nucleotides read TGTGCCAGCAGGCCGAATGACTATGGCGGATTGGGAAAACTGTTTTTT. It is translated as CASRPNDYGGLGKLFF.

The gene calls are TRBV5-1 and TRBJ2-5, with 9 bases matching TRBD2. Per germline, CDR1 SGHRS and CDR2 YFSETQ. V was clipped by 4 bases and J by 1 base; unmatched bases: 2. The CDR3 length is 14 residues. The CDR3 reads CASSLLAGQETQYF. In nucleotides, the CDR3 is TGCGCCAGCAGCCTACTAGCGGGCCAAGAGACCCAGTACTTC.

The V call is TRBV4-1, the J call TRBJ1-1, with D possibly being TRBD1 (5 bases). Germline CDR1 is MGHRA and CDR2 is YSYEKL. Trimming left V 1 base short and J 7 bases short, with 7 bases between. CDR3 length: 12 amino acids. CDR3 protein: CASSQATDEAFF. CDR3 nucleotide sequence: TGCGCCAGCAGCCAAGCGACAGATGAAGCTTTCTTT.

This clone turned up a few times. This chain uses TRBV6-1 with TRBJ2-7, with 8 bases matching TRBD1. The CDR3 covers 16 residues. Germline lookup yields CDR1 MNHNS and CDR2 SASEGT. The J segment lost 0 bases and the V segment lost 2 bases, leaving 6 bases of the junction unmatched. The CDR3 region is CASSELSGTGSYEQYF. Written as DNA, the CDR3 is TGTGCCAGCAGTGAACTCTCTGGGACAGGCTCCTACGAGCAGTACTTC.

J is TRBJ2-7 and V is TRBV6-1; 9 bases agree with TRBD1. Germline V gene lookup returns CDR1 MNHNS and CDR2 SASEGT. The CDR3 has 16 amino acids. V dropped 3 bases and J dropped 2; count of bases not matched to a gene: 8. The CDR3: CASSDLSGTGPYEQYF. CDR3 coding DNA: TGTGCCAGCAGTGATCTAAGCGGGACAGGGCCCTACGAGCAGTACTTC.

The V call is TRBV6-1, the J call TRBJ1-2; weak D call: TRBD1 (5 bases). V lost 3 bases, J lost 4 bases, and 9 bases lay in between. CDR1 is MNHNS, CDR2 SASEGT, per germline. This CDR3 has 13 residues. This chain's CDR3 is CASSEGVPYGYTF. As DNA, the CDR3 is TGTGCCAGCAGTGAGGGGGTGCCCTATGGCTACACCTTC.

DNA of the CDR3: TGTGCCAGCAGCTTAACGGGACTAGCTCTAAATGAGCAGTTCTTC. It codes for CASSLTGLALNEQFF. The chain has TRBV7-2 and TRBJ2-1; 9 nucleotides agree with TRBD2. The CDR3 contains 15 residues. The V gene's germline CDR1 is SGHTA and CDR2 FQGNSA. J gave up 7 bases and V 2 bases, and 6 bases lay outside the gene matches.